The clone carrying this T cell receptor beta chain is a singleton in its sample. The data derive from a study of blood T cell repertoires in COVID-19. Study details: Both acute and convalescent COVID-19 samples were obtained from the United States, Italy and Spain. From T cells, B-cell-depleted T cells, or PBMCs came the material, which was cDNA or gDNA.

Using immunoSEQ multiplex PCR, the repertoire was profiled, and TCRdb retains in-frame clones only, with some absent. The top ten hold 3.5% to 4.5% of the sample, which has 200,000 to 250,000 clones, more than 85% seen once. There are 12 residues in the CDR3. Germline lookup yields CDR1 MGHDK and CDR2 SYGVNS. The V and J ends lost 6 bases and 1 base respectively, with 6 bases between them. Assignments of participants to cohorts depended upon their own reported clinical history. Recovery meant two consecutive negative NP/OP PCR tests, professional clearance, or resolved symptoms. The chain employs TRBV25-1 and TRBJ1-1; D is undetermined. The clonotype comes from a woman aged 30 to 39 who had recovered from COVID-19. Specimen: PBMCs or T cells enriched from blood (not recorded which). Here the CDR3 DNA reads TGTGCCAGCAGGCTATCGAACACTGAAGCTTTCTTT. Protein product: CASRLSNTEAFF.